This T cell receptor beta chain was observed in a study of neoadjuvant nivolumab and ipilimumab in lung cancer. Whole-study results and caveats: Blood richness before therapy tracked richness in tumors resected after neoadjuvant therapy.

After removal of 5 bases from V and 5 bases from J, the junction contained 8 bases not matched to a gene. Germline V gene sequence: CDR1 MNHNS, CDR2 SASEGT. CDR3 length equals 15 residues. Regarding this clone: The target antigen is unknown.

Method: immunoSEQ multiplex PCR; TCRdb's copy keeps in-frame clones and lacks some. The table has more than 40,000 clones, roughly 89% seen once. The input for sequencing was blood, taken before neoadjuvant nivolumab, alone or with ipilimumab. The chain couples TRBV6-1 to TRBJ2-5, with 10 bases lining up with TRBD1. This TCR was recovered from an adult with non-small cell lung cancer. Some clones in this sample may be carry-over from other donors' samples. CDR3 coding DNA: TGTGCCAGCAGTATCGACAGGGGGCCTTGGGAGACCCAGTACTTC. This sequence encodes CASSIDRGPWETQYF.